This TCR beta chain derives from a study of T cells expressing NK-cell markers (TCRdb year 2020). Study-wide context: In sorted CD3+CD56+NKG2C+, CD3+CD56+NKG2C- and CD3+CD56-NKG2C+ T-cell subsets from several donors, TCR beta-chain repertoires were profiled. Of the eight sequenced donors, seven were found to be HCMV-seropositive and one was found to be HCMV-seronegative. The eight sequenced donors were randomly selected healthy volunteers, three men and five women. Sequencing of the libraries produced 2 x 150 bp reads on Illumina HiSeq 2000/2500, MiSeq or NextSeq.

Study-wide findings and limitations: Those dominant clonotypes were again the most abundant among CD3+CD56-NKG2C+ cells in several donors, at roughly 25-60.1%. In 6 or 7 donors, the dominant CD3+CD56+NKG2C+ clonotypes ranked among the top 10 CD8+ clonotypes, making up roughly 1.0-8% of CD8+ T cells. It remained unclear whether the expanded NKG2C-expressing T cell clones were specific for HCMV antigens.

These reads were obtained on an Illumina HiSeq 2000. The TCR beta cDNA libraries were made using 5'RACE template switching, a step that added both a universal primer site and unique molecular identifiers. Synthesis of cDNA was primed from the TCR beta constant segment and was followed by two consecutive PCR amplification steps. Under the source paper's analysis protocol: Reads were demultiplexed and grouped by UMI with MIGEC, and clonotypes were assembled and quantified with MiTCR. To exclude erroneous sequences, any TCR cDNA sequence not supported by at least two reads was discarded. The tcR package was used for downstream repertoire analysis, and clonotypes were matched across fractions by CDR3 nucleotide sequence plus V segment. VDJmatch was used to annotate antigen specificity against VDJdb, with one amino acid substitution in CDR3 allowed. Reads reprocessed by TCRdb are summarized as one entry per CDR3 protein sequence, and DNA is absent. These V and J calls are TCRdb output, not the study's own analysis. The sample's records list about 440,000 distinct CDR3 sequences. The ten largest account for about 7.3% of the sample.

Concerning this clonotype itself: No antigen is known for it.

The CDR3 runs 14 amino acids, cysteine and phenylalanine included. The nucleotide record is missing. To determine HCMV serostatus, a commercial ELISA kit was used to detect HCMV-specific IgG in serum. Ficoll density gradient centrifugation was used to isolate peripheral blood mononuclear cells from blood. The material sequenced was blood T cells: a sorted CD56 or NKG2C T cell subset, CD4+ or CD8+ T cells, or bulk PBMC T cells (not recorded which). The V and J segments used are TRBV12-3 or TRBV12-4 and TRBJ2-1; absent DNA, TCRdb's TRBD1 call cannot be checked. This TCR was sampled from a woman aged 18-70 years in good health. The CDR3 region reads CASSSVQEYNEQFF.